These T cell receptor beta chains were read from a single sample in a study of shared clonotypes between healthy human individuals. Data came from immunoSEQ multiplex PCR; TCRdb stores just in-frame clones and leaves some out. The table records more than 2,000,000 clones, approximately 93% of them present only once. Sequencing used naive CD4+ T cells from PBMCs. The receptors originated from a man between 18 and 29 years old in good health. Some clones in this sample may be carry-over from other donors' samples. The CDR3 runs from the conserved cysteine through the conserved F or W. Fields, in order: clone size, J gene, V gene, D gene, CDR3 protein, CDR3 DNA. The D gene is left open where the match is weak. Not all rows give a size; the values are once, few, many and, for expanded clones, a class.

>once|TRBJ2-7|TRBV6-1|-
CASSERGYEQYF
TGTGCCAGCAGTGAGAGGGGGTACGAGCAGTACTTC
>-|TRBJ1-1|TRBV6-1|-
CASRPTSALGTEAFF
TGTGCCAGCAGACCCACCAGCGCACTGGGGACTGAAGCTTTCTTT
>-|TRBJ1-5|TRBV6-6|-
CASSYDGNQPQHF
TGTGCCAGCAGTTACGACGGGAATCAGCCCCAGCATTTT
>-|TRBJ1-3|TRBV7-2|-
CASSQQGTGNTIYF
TGTGCCAGCAGCCAACAGGGAACTGGAAACACCATATATTTT
>-|TRBJ2-7|TRBV18|-
CASSPGRQGSYEQYF
TGTGCCAGCTCACCCGGCCGGCAGGGGTCCTACGAGCAGTACTTC
>-|TRBJ2-7|TRBV7-2|TRBD1
CASSPGTGPYEQYF
TGTGCCAGCAGCCCCGGGACAGGACCTTACGAGCAGTACTTC
>-|TRBJ1-3|TRBV4-2|-
CASSQVTGTGNTIYF
TGTGCCAGCAGCCAAGTGACAGGTACTGGAAACACCATATATTTT
>once|TRBJ2-5|TRBV28|TRBD2
CASRTPNLAGAETQYF
TGTGCCAGCAGGACCCCTAACCTAGCGGGAGCGGAGACCCAGTACTTC
>-|TRBJ2-7|TRBV5-1|TRBD1
CASSPGTEGEQYF
TGCGCCAGCAGCCCCGGGACAGAGGGCGAGCAGTACTTC
>-|TRBJ2-2|TRBV11-2|-
CASSLLRATGELFF
TGTGCCAGCAGCTTACTAAGAGCGACCGGGGAGCTGTTTTTT
>-|TRBJ2-2|TRBV6-1|-
CASNVHDTGELFF
TGTGCCAGCAATGTGCATGACACCGGGGAGCTGTTTTTT
>-|TRBJ1-1|TRBV6-1|-
CASDRTQGSTEAFF
TGTGCCAGCGATAGGACACAAGGTTCCACTGAAGCTTTCTTT
>-|TRBJ2-3|TRBV7-3|TRBD1
CASSLMGQGAADTQYF
TGTGCCAGCAGCTTAATGGGACAGGGGGCGGCAGATACGCAGTATTTT
>-|TRBJ2-7|TRBV19|-
CASSSRVSSYEQYF
TGTGCCAGTAGTAGCCGAGTTAGCTCCTACGAGCAGTACTTC
>-|TRBJ1-5|TRBV4-1|-
CASSQPWNNNQPQHF
TGCGCCAGCAGCCAACCCTGGAACAACAATCAGCCCCAGCATTTT
>-|TRBJ1-5|TRBV28|-
CASSSPSNQPQHF
TGTGCCAGCAGTTCCCCAAGCAATCAGCCCCAGCATTTT
>-|TRBJ1-2|TRBV28|TRBD1
CASSLWEPGQGYGYTF
TGTGCCAGCAGTTTATGGGAACCGGGACAGGGCTATGGCTACACCTTC
>-|TRBJ2-1|TRBV4-1|TRBD2
CASSQLQTSGAAPQSYNEQFF
TGCGCCAGCAGCCAACTTCAGACTAGCGGGGCGGCCCCTCAGTCCTACAATGAGCAGTTCTTC
>few|TRBJ2-1|TRBV29-1|-
CSVALRGGGEQFF
TGCAGCGTTGCATTGAGGGGAGGCGGTGAGCAGTTCTTC
>-|TRBJ1-4|TRBV7-8|-
CASSQGTSRGTIEKLFF
TGTGCCAGCAGCCAAGGAACTTCGAGGGGTACAATTGAAAAACTGTTTTTT
>-|TRBJ2-2|TRBV11-3|-
CASSLGWLGGAGHTGELFF
TGTGCCAGCAGCTTAGGATGGCTGGGGGGAGCGGGCCACACCGGGGAGCTGTTTTTT
>-|TRBJ1-2|TRBV28|-
CASSLPDSNYGYTF
TGTGCCAGCAGTTTACCGGACAGTAACTATGGCTACACCTTC
>-|TRBJ2-3|TRBV19|TRBD2
CASSTLAGVADTQYF
TGTGCCAGTAGTACACTAGCGGGAGTCGCAGATACGCAGTATTTT
>-|TRBJ1-2|TRBV27|-
CASSLSVTEMGGYTF
TGTGCCAGCAGTTTATCGGTGACAGAGATGGGGGGCTACACCTTC
>-|TRBJ1-2|TRBV9|-
CASSVEPRLGYTF
TGTGCCAGCAGCGTAGAGCCACGACTTGGCTACACCTTC
>-|TRBJ2-1|TRBV7-3|-
CASSKQGLTNEQFF
TGTGCCAGCAGCAAACAGGGACTCACAAATGAGCAGTTCTTC
>-|TRBJ1-2|TRBV11-2|-
CASSFRQGTSNYGYTF
TGTGCCAGCAGCTTTCGGCAGGGGACATCCAACTATGGCTACACCTTC
>once|TRBJ1-5|TRBV5-8|-
CASSVDRFRNQPQHF
TGTGCCAGCAGCGTAGACAGGTTCAGGAATCAGCCCCAGCATTTT
>once|TRBJ1-2|TRBV5-6|TRBD1
CASNLDRVGDYGYTF
TGTGCCAGCAACCTTGACAGGGTAGGAGACTATGGCTACACCTTC
>-|TRBJ2-2|TRBV2|TRBD1
CASVRETGGTGELFF
TGTGCCAGCGTTAGGGAGACAGGGGGGACCGGGGAGCTGTTTTTT
>-|TRBJ1-1|TRBV18|-
CASSPLPTQQGSTEAFF
TGTGCCAGCTCCCCCCTCCCGACCCAACAGGGATCCACTGAAGCTTTCTTT